These T cell receptor beta chains were read from a single sample in a study of shared clonotypes between healthy human individuals. This table comes from immunoSEQ multiplex PCR, and its TCRdb copy is limited to in-frame clones, with some not included. The table shows about 2.4 million clones, with 93% occurring only once. Sample: naive CD4+ T cells from PBMCs. The source of these receptors is a man younger than 35 in good health. Some clones in this sample may be carry-over from other donors' samples. Each CDR3 is given with its conserved first and last residue. A D gene is named only where the DNA matches it firmly.

d_gene,v_gene,j_gene,CDR3aa
TRBD1,TRBV7-9,TRBJ2-1,CASSFPPGQRGDEQFF
NA,TRBV19,TRBJ2-1,CASSIMGASSYNEQFF
NA,TRBV28,TRBJ1-1,CASTTGQLNTEAFF
NA,TRBV5-1,TRBJ2-3,CASSLDGTQYF
TRBD2,TRBV9,TRBJ2-4,CASSGIITGTTKNSIQYF
NA,TRBV7-2,TRBJ2-1,CASSLIPPTLNNEQFF
TRBD2,TRBV6-1,TRBJ2-3,CASSDRTSGRTDTQYF
NA,TRBV7-3,TRBJ1-1,CASSLGGAEAFF
NA,TRBV5-1,TRBJ1-2,CASRQYCYTF
TRBD2,TRBV12-5,TRBJ2-2,CASGLIGTSGRAITGELFF
TRBD2,TRBV10-3,TRBJ2-7,CAISGSHSGRAYEQYF
TRBD2,TRBV5-1,TRBJ2-7,CASSLAQGTSGRPPYEQYF
TRBD1,TRBV5-1,TRBJ1-1,CASSLAPRQGWAEAFF
NA,TRBV15,TRBJ1-5,CATSRWISQPQHF
TRBD1,TRBV19,TRBJ1-5,CASSTQGVGLDQPQHF
TRBD2,TRBV6-1,TRBJ2-1,CASIPREVSCNEQFF
NA,TRBV5-1,TRBJ1-2,CASSLGAPDPGYTF
NA,TRBV9,TRBJ2-1,CASSVGPKPKTNEQFF
NA,TRBV19,TRBJ1-4,CASSLVPEAYEKLFF
NA,TRBV9,TRBJ2-2,CASSRDTGELFF
TRBD1,TRBV11-3,TRBJ1-2,CASSLEVGQLFPPLYGYTF
NA,TRBV28,TRBJ2-1,CASGLNEQFF
NA,TRBV6-1,TRBJ1-4,CASRVRWEKLFF
NA,TRBV6-5,TRBJ2-5,CASSPPGDQETQYF
TRBD1,TRBV7-2,TRBJ1-5,CASSVMTGGSNQPQHF
NA,TRBV6-1,TRBJ2-5,CASSGGVQETQYF
TRBD1,TRBV5-1,TRBJ1-2,CASSLEGQGHYGYTF
NA,TRBV5-1,TRBJ2-3,CASSLTGTLGTDTQYF
TRBD2,TRBV18,TRBJ2-7,CASSQNRLAGGLSYEQYF
NA,TRBV18,TRBJ1-1,CASSPTLDTEAFF
TRBD1,TRBV5-1,TRBJ1-2,CASSPEGDRGNYGYTF
TRBD1,TRBV15,TRBJ1-3,CATSPGTVGFFSGNTIYF
NA,TRBV6-5,TRBJ2-6,CASALGSPGANVLTF
NA,TRBV11-3,TRBJ2-1,CASSPRIGFGAYNEQFF
NA,TRBV13,TRBJ1-1,CASSLVSGEAFF